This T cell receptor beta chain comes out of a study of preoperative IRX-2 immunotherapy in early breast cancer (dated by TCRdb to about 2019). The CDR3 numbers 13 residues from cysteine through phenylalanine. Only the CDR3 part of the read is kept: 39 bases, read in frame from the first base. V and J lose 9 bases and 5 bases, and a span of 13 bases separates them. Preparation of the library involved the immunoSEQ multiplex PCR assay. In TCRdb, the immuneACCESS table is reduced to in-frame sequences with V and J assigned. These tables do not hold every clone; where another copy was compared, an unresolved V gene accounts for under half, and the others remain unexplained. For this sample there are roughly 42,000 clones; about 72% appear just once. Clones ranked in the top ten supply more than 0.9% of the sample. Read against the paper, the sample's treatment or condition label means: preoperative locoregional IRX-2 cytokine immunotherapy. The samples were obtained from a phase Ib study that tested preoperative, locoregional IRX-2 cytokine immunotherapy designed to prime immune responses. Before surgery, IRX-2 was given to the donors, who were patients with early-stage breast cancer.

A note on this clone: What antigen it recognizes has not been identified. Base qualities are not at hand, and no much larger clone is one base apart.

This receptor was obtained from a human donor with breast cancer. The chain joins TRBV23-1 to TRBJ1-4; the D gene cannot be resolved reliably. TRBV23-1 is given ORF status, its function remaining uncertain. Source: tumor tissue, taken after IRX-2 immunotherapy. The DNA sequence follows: TGCGCCAGTCGCCCCAGGCTAAATGAAAAACTGTTTTTT. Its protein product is CASRPRLNEKLFF.